These 3 T cell receptor beta chains share one sample of origin, sequenced in a study of vaccination and CD4 T cells after COVID-19. Cultured CD4+ T cell DNA was sequenced using the Oncomine TCR Beta short-read assay. TCRdb processed the PCR reads anew with MiXCR; each CDR3 protein has one entry. The table shows tens of thousands of distinct CDR3 sequences, with under 55% occurring only once. Their antigens remain unidentified. Treatment indicated: roughly 10-day PBMC culture with coronavirus spike peptide pools or control peptides (ViraFEST assay). The specimen was CD4+ T cells from blood, cultured in vitro. These TCRs come from a human donor who had recovered from COVID-19.

This chain links TRBV29-1 with TRBJ2-2; TRBD2 agrees at 7 bases. Trimming cost V 6 bases and J 5 bases; bases outside gene matches: 0. This CDR3 is 11 amino acids long. The germline V gene encodes CDR1 SQVTM and CDR2 ANQGSEA. The CDR3 nucleotides read TGCAGCGTGGGAGGGACCGGGGAGCTGTTTTTT. Its translation is CSVGGTGELFF.

This clonotype appeared a few times. The V call is TRBV24-1, the J call TRBJ2-5; TRBD2 might be the D (5 bases). Trimming left V 3 bases short and J 2 bases short, with 15 bases between. CDR1 and CDR2 from the germline V gene are KGHDR and SFDVKD. The length of the CDR3 is 16 residues. In DNA form, the CDR3 reads TGTGCCACCAGTGATCTCCCGGACTCGGGGCAAGAGACCCAGTACTTC. Encoded protein: CATSDLPDSGQETQYF.

This clonotype showed up just a few times. The V and J genes are TRBV6-4 and TRBJ1-1; 7 bases match TRBD1. Germline trimming cut 4 bases from V and 2 bases from J; bases unmatched to any gene: 7. The CDR3 length is 15 residues. Germline loops: CDR1 MRHNA, CDR2 SNTAGT. CDR3 residues: CASSVSTGPNTEAFF. Here the CDR3 DNA reads TGTGCCAGCAGTGTATCGACAGGGCCAAACACTGAAGCTTTCTTT.